Listed below are T cell receptor beta chains from one sample, sequenced in a study of regulatory and conventional T cells in breast cancer. TCRdb used MiXCR to reprocess the PCR reads, holding one entry per CDR3 protein. The table has fewer than 20,000 distinct CDR3 sequences, around 30% seen once. Source material: conventional T cells from blood. These receptors all stem from a female donor in good health. CDR3s include the opening cysteine and the closing phenylalanine or tryptophan. Each record gives: V gene, J gene, clone size, D gene, CDR3 DNA, CDR3 protein. The D gene is left open where the match is weak. A clone size is listed for some rows: how often the clone was seen (once, few, many), or a class if it is expanded.

v_gene: TRBV19
j_gene: TRBJ2-5
abundance: medium-sized
d_gene: TRBD1
CDR3nt: TGTGCCAGTAGTCTGGACAGGACGCGGGAGACCCAGTACTTC
CDR3aa: CASSLDRTRETQYF

v_gene: TRBV12-3/TRBV12-4
j_gene: TRBJ1-1
abundance: NA
d_gene: NA
CDR3nt: TGTGCCAGCAGTCAAGGGGTCTTAAGCACTGAAGCTTTCTTT
CDR3aa: CASSQGVLSTEAFF

v_gene: TRBV3-1
j_gene: TRBJ2-1
abundance: medium-sized
d_gene: NA
CDR3nt: TGTGCCAGCAGCCAAGATGTTTCCCCAGGGGATGAGCAGTTCTTC
CDR3aa: CASSQDVSPGDEQFF

v_gene: TRBV7-9
j_gene: TRBJ2-3
abundance: few
d_gene: TRBD2
CDR3nt: TGTGCCAGCAGCTTAGTGGCGAGCGGGGGCACAGATACGCAGTATTTT
CDR3aa: CASSLVASGGTDTQYF

v_gene: TRBV3-1
j_gene: TRBJ1-6
abundance: NA
d_gene: TRBD1
CDR3nt: TGTGCCAGCAGCCAGGACAGGGGAACCCCTAATTCACCCCTCCACTTT
CDR3aa: CASSQDRGTPNSPLHF

v_gene: TRBV7-9
j_gene: TRBJ2-7
abundance: few
d_gene: NA
CDR3nt: TGTGCCAGCAGCTTTGGTGAAATTCGGCAGTACTTC
CDR3aa: CASSFGEIRQYF

v_gene: TRBV28
j_gene: TRBJ2-1
abundance: few
d_gene: TRBD2
CDR3nt: TGTGCCAGCATAATGGGCGGGAGGACAGATGAGCAGTTCTTC
CDR3aa: CASIMGGRTDEQFF

v_gene: TRBV5-1
j_gene: TRBJ2-7
abundance: NA
d_gene: TRBD1
CDR3nt: TGCGCCAGCAGCCTCTGGACAGGGCCCACCTACGAGCAGTACTTC
CDR3aa: CASSLWTGPTYEQYF

v_gene: TRBV7-8
j_gene: TRBJ1-3
abundance: NA
d_gene: NA
CDR3nt: TGTGCCAGCAGCCATAAAGGAGTTCTTCGCTCTGGAAACACCATATATTTT
CDR3aa: CASSHKGVLRSGNTIYF

v_gene: TRBV12-3/TRBV12-4
j_gene: TRBJ1-3
abundance: NA
d_gene: NA
CDR3nt: TGTGCCAGCAGTTTCCTTGGGGGAGGAAACACCATATATTTT
CDR3aa: CASSFLGGGNTIYF

v_gene: TRBV24-1
j_gene: TRBJ2-1
abundance: few
d_gene: NA
CDR3nt: TGTGCCACCAGTGACCCCCACCCAGGACCCTACAATGAGCAGTTCTTC
CDR3aa: CATSDPHPGPYNEQFF

v_gene: TRBV21-1
j_gene: TRBJ1-3
abundance: few
d_gene: NA
CDR3nt: TGTGCCAGCAGCAAGGGGGACAGGGACCCTGGAAACACCATATATTTT
CDR3aa: CASSKGDRDPGNTIYF

v_gene: TRBV12-3/TRBV12-4
j_gene: TRBJ1-2
abundance: NA
d_gene: NA
CDR3nt: TGTGCCAGCAGCCTCGTGGGGAACTATGGCTACACCTTC
CDR3aa: CASSLVGNYGYTF

v_gene: TRBV12-3/TRBV12-4
j_gene: TRBJ1-4
abundance: few
d_gene: TRBD1
CDR3nt: TGTGCCAGCAGTCCCGGGACAGGGTTAAATGAAAAACTGTTTTTT
CDR3aa: CASSPGTGLNEKLFF

v_gene: TRBV12-3/TRBV12-4
j_gene: TRBJ2-7
abundance: NA
d_gene: TRBD1
CDR3nt: TGTGCCAGCAGCCGCTTACAGGGGTCCCACGAGCAGTACTTC
CDR3aa: CASSRLQGSHEQYF

v_gene: TRBV6-5
j_gene: TRBJ2-1
abundance: NA
d_gene: TRBD1
CDR3nt: TGTGCCAGCAGTCCGGGACAGGGTCGGTTCTTC
CDR3aa: CASSPGQGRFF

v_gene: TRBV7-8
j_gene: TRBJ2-5
abundance: few
d_gene: TRBD2
CDR3nt: TGTGCCAGCAGCCCTGGGACTAGCGGGGCCGAATACCAAGAGACCCAGTACTTC
CDR3aa: CASSPGTSGAEYQETQYF

v_gene: TRBV19
j_gene: TRBJ2-1
abundance: NA
d_gene: TRBD2
CDR3nt: TGTACCAGTAGTCCTGGACTAGCGGGCGAGCAGTTCTTC
CDR3aa: CTSSPGLAGEQFF

v_gene: TRBV7-8
j_gene: TRBJ2-1
abundance: few
d_gene: NA
CDR3nt: TGTGCCAGCAGCTACAATGAGCAGTTCTTC
CDR3aa: CASSYNEQFF

v_gene: TRBV4-2
j_gene: TRBJ1-1
abundance: medium-sized
d_gene: NA
CDR3nt: TGTGCCAGCAGCCAAGATCCCACCGTAACCAGGGAGAGAGAAGCTTTCTTT
CDR3aa: CASSQDPTVTREREAFF

v_gene: TRBV10-3
j_gene: TRBJ2-1
abundance: many
d_gene: TRBD1
CDR3nt: TGTGCCATCAGTGAGAGGGGACAGGAGATATACAATGAGCAGTTCTTC
CDR3aa: CAISERGQEIYNEQFF

v_gene: TRBV5-4
j_gene: TRBJ2-6
abundance: NA
d_gene: NA
CDR3nt: TGTGCCATTCAACAGGATGCTGGGGCCAACGTCCTGACTTTC
CDR3aa: CAIQQDAGANVLTF

v_gene: TRBV6-5
j_gene: TRBJ1-2
abundance: few
d_gene: NA
CDR3nt: TGTGCCAGCAGTCATGGGAATACTAATTATGGCTACACCTTC
CDR3aa: CASSHGNTNYGYTF